This TCR beta chain was found in a study of patients and donors after allogeneic stem cell transplantation. TCRdb passed the RT-PCR reads through MiXCR, listing each CDR3 protein once. The sample includes hundreds of thousands of distinct CDR3 sequences, 16% of them seen just once. CDR3 length: 17 residues. The V and J ends lost 2 bases and 0 bases respectively, with 14 bases between them. The V gene's germline CDR1 is SNHLY and CDR2 FYNNEI. The TCR originated in a human donor who was either an allogeneic HSCT recipient or a stem cell or donor lymphocyte infusion donor (not recorded which). It is not recorded whose cells these are; they may come from a transplant donor. Sequencing used blood, either unsorted or a sorted T cell fraction (not recorded which). This rearrangement joins TRBV2 to TRBJ1-3; D remains ambiguous. CDR3 region: CASSEFIQVSSGNTIYF. In DNA, the CDR3 is TGTGCCAGCAGTGAATTTATCCAAGTCAGCTCTGGAAACACCATATATTTT.